The sequence of this TCR beta chain was determined in a study of shared clonotypes between healthy human individuals (dated by TCRdb to about 2020). Regarding the study in general: The cohort comprised a couple of women and a few men aged 18 to 49 years. Per donor, three plates each were used for CD4 naive and CD4 memory, two for CD8 naive, and one for CD8 memory. Blood TCR repertoires of a handful of healthy adults were deeply sequenced to estimate repertoire size and the extent of clonotype sharing between individuals. To increase sequencing depth and limit assay-specific biases, different laboratories used diverse techniques to prepare libraries and sequence TCR repertoires. Between about 0.94 and 10 billion PBMCs per donor were obtained by leukapheresis.

The CDR3 spans 16 residues, from the cysteine through the phenylalanine. Solely the CDR3 DNA is kept, with 48 bases framed from the first base. Reading the germline V gene (reference sequence) gives CDR1 MNHEY and CDR2 SMNVEV. V is pared back by 6 bases and J by 2 bases, with 18 bases lying between the germline termini. The full study reports these points: Compared with non-shared clonotypes, the clonotypes found in all four sorted-subset donors had higher generation probabilities. Pairwise subsampling indicated that sequencing depth was expected to affect the degree of clonotype sharing among donors. Roughly 5% of naive CD4, approximately 3.7% of naive CD8, roughly 2.4% of memory CD4, and roughly 0.4% of memory CD8 clonotypes were shared across several donors. Only blood was sampled, and tissue TCR repertoires likely differ from those in blood. Rarefaction of sorted-subset datasets indicated incomplete sequencing despite the large sequencing depth. Because the study included a small number of donors, the genetic and exposure-history diversity represented was limited. Estimated clonotype richness was generally larger for naive than for memory subsets.

Using the deep immunoSEQ assay, TCR CDR3 regions were amplified from genomic DNA by multiplex PCR. Extracted genomic DNA from each cell subset was spread evenly across all wells of several immunoSEQ 96-well plates, with each plate serving as a replicate. Each replicate PCR for sorted subsets received about 180 ng genomic DNA, equal to 28,000 or so T cell genomes. Purified libraries were measured with a Qubit 3.0 fluorometer, size-checked on a Bioanalyzer 2100, and measured again with the KAPA Library Quantification kit. Every immunoSEQ 96-well plate was sequenced on a separate single-read 150-cycle Illumina NextSeq 550 flow cell. In the source study's methods: Because the immunoSEQ output included only junctional sequences and no quality scores, the filtering could not be the same as the filtering used for full-length reads. Sequences were annotated with PyIR, a Python wrapper for IgBLAST v1.9, and V/J genes and CDR3 were assigned using IMGT germline references. Reads were removed for weak V/J assignments (E-value above 1e-6), missing CDR3, stop codons, out-of-frame junctions, or ambiguous translated residues. V3J clonotypes were defined by identical inferred V gene, J gene, and CDR3 amino acid sequence. Percentage overlap between repertoires was calculated by dividing the number of shared unique clonotypes by the size of the smaller repertoire. Repertoire richness was assessed with RTK rarefaction, the Chao1 estimator, and Recon v2.1 estimates of unobserved clonotypes. For all TCRbeta clonotypes obtained by the gDNA method from several donors, generation probabilities were computed with OLGA. Here the immuneACCESS table is served through TCRdb, limited to in-frame sequences with V and J called. Missing clones are a known gap in these copies; in checked studies unresolved V genes cover under half, and the rest lacks a known reason. That table furnishes V, J and clone size, whereas the DNA furnished D and trimming. This sample holds fewer than 1.6 million clones; 98% to 99% were observed only once. The top ten clonotypes cover about 0.35% of the sample.

Points on this clone: This receptor's antigen is unknown. No clone much larger than this one lies a single base away; base qualities are absent.

Donors were healthy HIV-negative adults with no recently reported acute infections or vaccinations. Every donor was a Caucasian adult living in Nashville, Tennessee, USA. CD4+ T cells were enriched through magnetic negative selection, after which naive cells were positively selected on CD45RA and the remaining negative fraction served as the memory subset. Blood was obtained by leukapheresis, after which PBMCs were separated by Ficoll-Histopaque density gradient centrifugation and cryopreserved in liquid nitrogen vapor phase. Analytical flow cytometry was used to check the purity and quantity of every magnetically sorted T cell population. From each sorted fraction, genomic DNA was isolated and quantified by UV absorbance on a Nanodrop 2000c.

This TCR came from a man aged 25-40 years in good health. The specimen sequenced was naive CD4+ T cells sorted from blood. Reading the label with the study, this specimen's cell subset or site is: CD45RA+ positively selected. The chain couples TRBV27 to TRBJ2-3; the D gene is possibly TRBD1, with 6 bases matching. For the CDR3, the sequence is CASRRPGTPNTDTQYF. The DNA sequence is TGTGCCAGCAGAAGACCCGGGACACCCAACACAGATACGCAGTATTTT.